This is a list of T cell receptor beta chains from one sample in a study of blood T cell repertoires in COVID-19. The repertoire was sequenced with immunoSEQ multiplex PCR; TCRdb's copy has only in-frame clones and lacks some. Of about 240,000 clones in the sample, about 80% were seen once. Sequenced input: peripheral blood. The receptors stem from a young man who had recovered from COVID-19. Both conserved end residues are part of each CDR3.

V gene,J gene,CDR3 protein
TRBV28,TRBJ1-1,CASSERTAGQGMNTEAFF
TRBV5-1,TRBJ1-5,CASSLAGSPNQPQHF
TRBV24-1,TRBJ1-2,CATSDSHPGIGSMDYGYTF
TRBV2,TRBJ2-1,CASRTDRSYNEQFF
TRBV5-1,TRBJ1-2,CASSWGPASRYTF
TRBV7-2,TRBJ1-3,CASLTVKGNTIYF
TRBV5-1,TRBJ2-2,CASSLEWQGRGTGELFF
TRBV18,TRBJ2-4,CASSTGGPLGNIQYF
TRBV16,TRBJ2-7,CASSQGTRKYF
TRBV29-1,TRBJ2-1,CSVGDSQYNEQFF
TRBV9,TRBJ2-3,CASSVPLTPGGSFTDTQYF
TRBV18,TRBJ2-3,CASSPTSGGPLTETDTQYF
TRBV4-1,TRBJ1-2,CASSQETGTGYTF
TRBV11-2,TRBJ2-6,CASSLDSYSGANVLTF
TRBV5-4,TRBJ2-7,CASSLGLAGVVTSEQYF
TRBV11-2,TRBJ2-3,CASSLLGLVADTQYF
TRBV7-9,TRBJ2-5,CASSPQGYQETQYF
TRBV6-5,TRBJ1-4,CASRSYRTTNEKLFF
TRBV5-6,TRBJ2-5,CASSARRYRGETQYF
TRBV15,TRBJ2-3,CATSRGTSGAPDTQYF
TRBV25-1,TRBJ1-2,CASSESSGTGYGYTF
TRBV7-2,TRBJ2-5,CASSGVGGAGKTQYF
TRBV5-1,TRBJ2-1,CASSSLGLRGNEQFF
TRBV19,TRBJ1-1,CASRGKGGSTEAFF
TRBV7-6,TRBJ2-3,CASSTRTSGGNTDTQYF
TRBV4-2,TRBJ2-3,CASSQHSGGEADTQYF
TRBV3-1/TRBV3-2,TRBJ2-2,CASSQGHNTGELFF
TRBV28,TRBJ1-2,CATRLESNYGYTF
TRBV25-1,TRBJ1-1,CASSEYLGGNTEAFF
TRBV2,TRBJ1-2,CASSDHSRSNYGYTF
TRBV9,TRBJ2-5,CASSVGDRWETQYF
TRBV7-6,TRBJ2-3,CASSPYPTGDTQYF
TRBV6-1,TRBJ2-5,CASSEGRVVETQYF
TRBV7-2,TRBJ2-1,CASRTSGAEQFF
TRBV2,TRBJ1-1,CASSVQGMNTEAFF
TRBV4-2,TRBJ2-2,CASRISGGATGELFF